The 31 T cell receptor beta chains presented below share a single source sample, sequenced in a study of technical replicates of blood from a handful of donors. The assay was immunoSEQ multiplex PCR, and TCRdb's table has in-frame clones only and misses some. The table records under 90,000 clones, 85% to 95% of them present only once. The sample consisted of T cells isolated from PBMCs. The receptors here all came from a human donor in good health.

This chain joins TRBV27 and TRBJ2-7; TRBD1 aligns across 7 bases. This CDR3 region has 15 residues. The germline CDR1 and CDR2 sequences are MNHEY and SMNVEV (reference sequence). V lost 4 bases and J lost 0; bases outside the gene matches: 6. The CDR3 DNA reads as TGTGCCAGCAGTTACCGGACAGGAAGCTCCTACGAGCAGTACTTC. Translation gives CASSYRTGSSYEQYF.

This clone was seen a single time. The CDR3 DNA is TGCGCCAGCACCGATCCCCCAGCGGGGGGCCCGAGCTCCTACGAGCAGTACTTC. Translated: CASTDPPAGGPSSYEQYF. J is TRBJ2-7 and V is TRBV10-2; 9 nucleotides agree with TRBD2. The CDR3 loop spans 18 amino acids. V was pared by 7 bases and J by 0 bases, with 16 bases of the junction left unmatched. Germline CDR1 is WSHSY and CDR2 is SAAADI.

The chain combines TRBV6-5 with TRBJ1-1; D call uncertain. V lost 5 bases and J lost 7, with 14 bases in between. Germline assignment: CDR1 MNHEY and CDR2 SVGAGI. The CDR3 covers 13 residues. CDR3 residues: CASSHPRVLEAFF. CDR3 DNA sequence: TGTGCCAGCAGTCACCCCCGGGTTCTTGAAGCTTTCTTT.

DNA for the CDR3: TGTGCCAGCAGCGCAATGTACGGGACAGCCTATGAAGCTTTCTTT. It translates to CASSAMYGTAYEAFF. The chain combines TRBV9 with TRBJ1-1; TRBD1 aligns across 7 bases. V dropped 3 bases and J dropped 7; count of bases not matched to a gene: 12. Germline-derived CDR1 and CDR2 are SGDLS and YYNGEE. The CDR3 is made up of 15 amino acids.

This clone was detected only a few times. J is TRBJ2-7 and V is TRBV7-9; possibly TRBD2 for D (6 bases). The V gene lost 5 bases and the J gene lost 4 bases, with 24 bases spanning the gap. Germline V gene data show CDR1 as SEHNR and CDR2 as FQNEAQ (reference sequence). The CDR3 runs 17 residues. CDR3 region: CASSPATRRAGGYEQYF. The CDR3 DNA reads TGTGCCAGCAGCCCAGCGACTAGGAGGGCCGGAGGGTACGAGCAGTACTTC.

The chain carries TRBV5-1 and TRBJ2-7, with TRBD2 matching 13 bases. The CDR3 sequence is 15 residues long. The germline gives CDR1 SGHRS, CDR2 YFSETQ. J lost 4 bases, V lost 6 bases, and 7 bases had no gene match. DNA of the CDR3: TGCGCCAGCACGGGGACTAGCGGGGCTATATACGAGCAGTACTTC. Its protein product is CASTGTSGAIYEQYF.

This clone was seen once. A read error may account for a junction end that differs from germline. The chain uses TRBV7-2 and TRBJ2-6, with D possibly matching TRBD2 (6 bases). CDR3 length equals 13 residues. Germline V CDR1 and CDR2: SGHTA, FQGNSA. In nucleotides, the CDR3 is TGTGCCAGCAGCTTAAGGGACTCCAGACAGTGGGCTTTC. This sequence encodes CASSLRDSRQWAF.

V is TRBV5-1 and J is TRBJ1-1, with a weak D call TRBD1 (6 bases). V was clipped by 0 bases and J by 4 bases, with 13 bases between them. The CDR3 runs to 15 residues. CDR1 is SGHRS, CDR2 YFSETQ, per germline. CDR3 residues: CASSLGGQLGTEAFF. Written as DNA, the CDR3 is TGCGCCAGCAGCTTGGGAGGACAGTTAGGCACTGAAGCTTTCTTT. The variable domain in full, completed from reference TRBV5-1 and TRBJ1-1, reads KAGVTQTPRYLIKTRGQQVTLSCSPISGHRSVSWYQQTPGQGLQFLFEYFSETQRNKGNFPGRFSGRQFSNSRSEMNVSTLELGDSALYLCASSLGGQLGTEAFFGQGTRLTVV.

The rearrangement links TRBV5-1 to TRBJ2-3, with TRBD1 as a possible D gene (7 bases). CDR3 length equals 15 residues. Trimming removed 6 bases at V and 3 bases at J, with 17 bases between. Per the germline V gene, CDR1 is SGHRS and CDR2 is YFSETQ. CDR3 region: CASKGAAGWTDTQYF. CDR3 DNA: TGCGCCAGCAAGGGGGCGGCGGGGTGGACAGATACGCAGTATTTT.

DNA of the CDR3: TGTGCCAGCAGCGCTAGCGGGGGCCCAAGTGACACGCAGTATTTT. Translating it yields CASSASGGPSDTQYF. The chain employs TRBV9 and TRBJ2-3; 10 nucleotides match TRBD2. Germline lookup yields CDR1 SGDLS and CDR2 YYNGEE. J was trimmed by 9 bases and V by 3 bases; bases with no gene match: 10. This CDR3 is built from 15 residues.

The chain couples TRBV2 to TRBJ2-1; D call uncertain. Germline CDR1 and CDR2: SNHLY and FYNNEI. There are 14 residues in the CDR3. Trimming removed 7 bases at V and 7 bases at J, with 17 bases between. The CDR3 spells CASTVAFSGNEQFF. CDR3 in DNA: TGTGCCAGCACCGTGGCCTTTTCAGGAAATGAGCAGTTCTTC.

The CDR3 region is CASSLTPGQGYGYTF. CDR3 bases: TGCGCCAGCAGCCTCACACCGGGACAGGGGTATGGCTACACCTTC. The gene calls are TRBV5-1 and TRBJ1-2; TRBD1 matches 10 bases. CDR3 length: 15 residues. From germline, CDR1 is SGHRS and CDR2 YFSETQ. Trimming took 4 bases from V and 5 from J; bases not matched to a gene: 8.

The chain carries TRBV7-9 and TRBJ1-1, with 8 nucleotides matching TRBD1. Germline CDR1 reads SEHNR; CDR2 reads FQNEAQ (reference sequence). The CDR3 totals 13 residues. V was clipped by 5 bases and J by 7 bases; unmatched bases: 6. The CDR3 loop reads CASSLSDRVEAFF. CDR3 coding DNA: TGTGCCAGCAGCCTATCGGACAGGGTTGAAGCTTTCTTT.

The chain uses TRBV10-3 and TRBJ2-2; the match to TRBD1 covers 7 bases. This CDR3 has 15 residues. With V trimmed by 7 bases and J by 1 base, 6 bases remained unmatched. Germline V gene data show CDR1 as ENHRY and CDR2 as SYGVKD. DNA of the CDR3: TGTGCCATCATGTCCGGACAGGAGAACACCGGGGAGCTGTTTTTT. Translation: CAIMSGQENTGELFF.

The J gene is TRBJ2-3, the V gene TRBV19, with 8 bases matching TRBD1. V was clipped by 8 bases and J by 1 base; unmatched bases: 5. Germline CDR1 is LNHDA and CDR2 is SQIVND (reference sequence). The CDR3 is made up of 14 amino acids. CDR3 in amino acids: CASGGQGGTDTQYF. The CDR3 bases are TGTGCCAGTGGCGGACAGGGTGGCACAGATACGCAGTATTTT.

The chain has TRBV9 and TRBJ1-2; D call uncertain. V was pared by 0 bases and J by 1 base, with 13 bases between. From germline, CDR1 is SGDLS and CDR2 YYNGEE. The length of the CDR3 is 16 residues. CDR3 amino acids: CASSVASTVFNYGYTF. The DNA for the CDR3 is TGTGCCAGCAGCGTAGCGTCAACAGTCTTTAACTATGGCTACACCTTC.

This clone was counted once. This sequence joins TRBV4-1 and TRBJ1-5; TRBD1 might be the D (6 bases). In germline, CDR1 is MGHRA, CDR2 YSYEKL. CDR3 length: 15 residues. V lost 2 bases and J lost 2, with 10 bases in between. In nucleotides, the CDR3 is TGCGCCAGCAGCCAAACGGACAGCCGCAATCAGCCCCAGCATTTT. Its translation: CASSQTDSRNQPQHF.

This clone appeared once. V is TRBV2 and J is TRBJ2-1; 13 positions match TRBD2. The ends lost 9 bases at V and 8 bases at J; junction bases unmatched: 16. The germline V gene encodes CDR1 SNHLY and CDR2 FYNNEI. The CDR3 runs to 17 residues. The CDR3 DNA sequence: TGTGCCAGATTTAAGGGGACTTGGACTAGCGGGAGCTATGAGCAGTTCTTC. As protein: CARFKGTWTSGSYEQFF.

The count of this clone is one. The DNA for the CDR3 is TGTGCCAGCAGCCGCCCGGGACTAGCGGGAGTCGGGGAGCTGTTTTTT. Translation gives CASSRPGLAGVGELFF. V usage is TRBV6-6 and J usage is TRBJ2-2; 14 bases are shared with TRBD2. The germline V gene encodes CDR1 MNHNY and CDR2 SVGAGI (reference sequence). This CDR3 region has 16 residues. V lost 6 bases to trimming and J lost 7 bases; unmatched junction nucleotides: 7.

This clone showed up just once. The V and J genes are TRBV28 and TRBJ2-7; D might be TRBD1 (6 bases). V lost 6 bases and J 7 bases, leaving 16 bases between the germline ends. The CDR3 sequence is 13 residues long. In germline, CDR1 is MDHEN, CDR2 SYDVKM. In DNA, the CDR3 is TGTGCCAGCAGCCCCTCCTTCCAGGGGGAGCAGTACTTC. It specifies CASSPSFQGEQYF.

The CDR3 loop is CASSWTGGPKYPQFF. The DNA for the CDR3 is TGTGCCAGCAGTTGGACAGGGGGCCCTAAATATCCCCAGTTCTTC. The chain joins TRBV27 to TRBJ2-1; TRBD1 aligns across 11 bases. The ends lost 4 bases at V and 13 bases at J; junction bases unmatched: 12. The CDR3 consists of 15 residues. Germline CDR1 is MNHEY and CDR2 is SMNVEV (reference sequence).

The V call is TRBV5-4, the J call TRBJ1-2, with D maybe TRBD1 (6 bases). V lost 5 bases to trimming and J lost 2 bases, with 10 bases between them. The CDR3 runs 13 residues. Germline V CDR1 and CDR2: SGHNT, YYREEE (reference sequence). CDR3 DNA sequence: TGTGCCAGCAGGGACAGCCAGAACTATGGCTACACCTTC. Protein sequence: CASRDSQNYGYTF.

The J gene is TRBJ1-5, the V gene TRBV7-3; the D is unclear. V lost 3 bases, J lost 2 bases, and 8 bases lay in between. The CDR3 totals 14 residues. Germline V CDR1 and CDR2: SGHTA, FQGTGA. The CDR3 spells CASSLAGGNQPQHF. The DNA for the CDR3 is TGTGCCAGCAGCTTGGCGGGAGGCAATCAGCCCCAGCATTTT.

The genes are TRBV6-6 and TRBJ2-1; D is unresolved. Germline V gives CDR1 MNHNY, CDR2 SVGAGI (reference sequence). This CDR3 is built from 16 residues. Trimming stripped 0 bases from V and 6 bases from J, with 15 bases between. The CDR3 nucleotides are TGTGCCAGCAGTTACTCGCAAGAGGAGTCGCCCAATGAGCAGTTCTTC. Amino acids: CASSYSQEESPNEQFF.

V and J are TRBV15 and TRBJ1-4; 10 positions match TRBD1. CDR3 length equals 15 residues. The V and J ends lost 5 bases and 4 bases, in that order; junction bases with no gene match: 4. From germline, CDR1 is LNHNV and CDR2 YYDKDF (reference sequence). The CDR3 region has the DNA TGTGCCACCAGCTCCAGGACAGGGGGTAATGAAAAACTGTTTTTT. Its translation: CATSSRTGGNEKLFF.

This clone was observed once. V gene TRBV4-2 combines with J gene TRBJ1-5; TRBD1 matches 8 bases. V was clipped by 0 bases and J by 6 bases; unmatched bases: 7. CDR1 and CDR2 from the germline V gene are LGHNA and YNFKEQ. This CDR3 spans 16 amino acids. CDR3 bases: TGTGCCAGCAGCCAAGAGGGTGGACAGGGTAGTCAGCCCCAGCATTTT. It encodes CASSQEGGQGSQPQHF.

The V gene is TRBV19, the J gene TRBJ1-5; D not resolved. V shed 0 bases and J shed 3 bases, with 15 bases lying between them. Germline-derived CDR1 and CDR2 are LNHDA and SQIVND (reference sequence). This CDR3 comprises 17 residues. CDR3 sequence: CASSIDRGQTFNQPQHF. The CDR3 nucleotides are TGTGCCAGTAGTATAGATCGAGGGCAGACATTCAATCAGCCCCAGCATTTT.

The V gene is TRBV27, the J gene TRBJ1-4; TRBD1 matches 8 bases. This CDR3 comprises 17 residues. Trimming took 5 bases from V and 0 from J; bases not matched to a gene: 8. Germline assignment: CDR1 MNHEY and CDR2 SMNVEV (reference sequence). The DNA for the CDR3 is TGTGCCAGCAGTCCCAGACAGGGGCGAGCAACTAATGAAAAACTGTTTTTT. It is translated as CASSPRQGRATNEKLFF. Combining the CDR3 with reference TRBV27 and TRBJ1-4 gives the whole variable domain EAQVTQNPRYLITVTGKKLTVTCSQNMNHEYMSWYRQDPGLGLRQIYYSMNVEVTDKGDVPEGYKVSRKEKRNFPLILESPSPNQTSLYFCASSPRQGRATNEKLFFGSGTQLSVL.

V and J are TRBV6-1 and TRBJ1-5, with D unclear. CDR1 is MNHNS and CDR2 is SASEGT in the germline V gene. Between the trimmed V and J ends, which lost 8 bases and 2 bases, there was a span of 7 bases. The CDR3 extends over 12 amino acids. In DNA, the CDR3 is TGTGCCAGCTGTACGGGCAATCAGCCCCAGCATTTT. This codes for CASCTGNQPQHF.

The chain recombines TRBV5-1 with TRBJ1-2, with D maybe TRBD1 (6 bases). Germline values: CDR1 SGHRS, CDR2 YFSETQ. Trimming removed 3 bases from V and 7 bases from J, with 13 bases in between. The CDR3 is 13 residues long. The CDR3 DNA reads as TGCGCCAGCAGCTCCGCTCCAGGGGTTGGCTACACCTTC. This codes for CASSSAPGVGYTF.

The chain combines TRBV27 with TRBJ2-5; 8 bases are shared with TRBD2. Germline CDR1 MNHEY, CDR2 SMNVEV (reference sequence). V gave up 2 bases and J gave up 4 bases; unmatched junction bases: 9. CDR3 length: 16 residues. The CDR3 protein is CASSLEAGGPPETQYF. The DNA of the CDR3 is TGTGCCAGCAGTTTAGAGGCGGGAGGCCCCCCAGAGACCCAGTACTTC.